One and the same sample provided the 32 T cell receptor beta chains below, sequenced in a study of shared clonotypes between healthy human individuals. The method was immunoSEQ multiplex PCR; TCRdb's version includes in-frame clones alone and lacks a portion of them. Of just under 350,000 clones listed, around 70% are singletons. What was sequenced was memory CD4+ T cells sorted from blood. Documented subset: CD45RA-negative fraction. These receptors were collected from a man aged 30-40 years in good health.

The table lists this clone with a count of one. The rearrangement joins TRBV11-2 to TRBJ1-3; D call uncertain. The germline V gene encodes CDR1 SGHAT and CDR2 FQNNGV. The CDR3 runs to 15 residues. V lost 5 bases to trimming and J lost 0 bases, with 11 bases between them. The CDR3 DNA reads as TGTGCCAGCAGCGCGCGGCCCGACTCTGGAAACACCATATATTTT. It yields the protein CASSARPDSGNTIYF.

The chain links TRBV11-2 to TRBJ2-1, with D perhaps TRBD2 (6 bases). The CDR3 extends over 14 amino acids. V shed 4 bases and J shed 7 bases, with 14 bases lying between them. The V gene's germline CDR1 is SGHAT and CDR2 FQNNGV. CDR3 coding DNA: TGTGCCAGCAGCTCTCCGGGAGTCAGGAATGAGCAGTTCTTC. It translates to CASSSPGVRNEQFF.

V is TRBV29-1 and J is TRBJ2-3, with D uncertain. The germline CDR1 and CDR2 sequences are SQVTM and ANQGSEA. This CDR3 region has 12 residues. Between the trimmed V and J ends, which lost 3 bases and 1 base, there was a span of 5 bases. The CDR3, as DNA: TGCAGCGTTGATGGTGGCACAGATACGCAGTATTTT. This codes for CSVDGGTDTQYF.

The J gene is TRBJ2-2, the V gene TRBV25-1; possible D gene TRBD2, 5 bases. The CDR3 length is 17 residues. CDR1 MGHDK and CDR2 SYGVNS come from the germline V gene. Trimming took off 2 bases at V and 4 bases at J, with 17 bases between the two ends. The DNA for the CDR3 is TGTGCCAGCAGTGAAAGTCGTTATAGGGAGACCACCGGGGAGCTGTTTTTT. Translating gives CASSESRYRETTGELFF.

V and J are TRBV11-2 and TRBJ2-1; D is unresolved. V dropped 0 bases and J dropped 1 base, with 7 bases sitting between them. The germline V gene has CDR1 SGHAT and CDR2 FQNNGV. The CDR3 contains 15 residues. The CDR3 DNA reads as TGTGCCAGCAGCTTAGATCCCTCTTCCTACAATGAGCAGTTCTTC. As protein: CASSLDPSSYNEQFF. Full variable domain (missing parts from reference TRBV11-2 and TRBJ2-1): EAGVAQSPRYKIIEKRQSVAFWCNPISGHATLYWYQQILGQGPKLLIQFQNNGVVDDSQLPKDRFSAERLKGVDSTLKIQPAKLEDSAVYLCASSLDPSSYNEQFFGPGTRLTVL.

The chain carries TRBV15 and TRBJ2-7; possible D gene TRBD2, 5 bases. The CDR3 sequence is 15 residues long. V was trimmed by 0 bases and J by 1 base, leaving 10 bases between them. CDR1 LNHNV and CDR2 YYDKDF come from the germline V gene (reference sequence). The CDR3 loop is CATSRESPGSYEQYF. CDR3 bases: TGTGCCACCAGCAGAGAATCTCCGGGATCCTACGAGCAGTACTTC.

This clone was counted a few times. The chain carries TRBV30 and TRBJ2-4; TRBD2 matches at 8 bases. The CDR3 spans 13 residues. Trimming cost V 0 bases and J 7 bases; bases outside gene matches: 2. Per the germline V gene, CDR1 is GTSNPN and CDR2 is SVGIG (reference sequence). Here the CDR3 DNA reads TGTGCCTGGAGTGTAGGACTAGCCAACATTCAGTACTTC. Its translation: CAWSVGLANIQYF.

With regard to this clone: This may arise from a read error, as a much more abundant clone is one base away. The J gene is TRBJ2-3, the V gene TRBV5-1; 10 bases fit TRBD2. V was pared by 3 bases and J by 1 base, with 11 bases of the junction left unmatched. Germline V gene sequence: CDR1 SGHRS, CDR2 YFSETQ. This CDR3 has 18 amino acids. CDR3 nucleotides: TGCGCCAGCAGCTCCCAGCAGCGGGGGGGTCTTCGCACAGATACGCAGTATTTT. The encoded protein is CASSSQQRGGLRTDTQYF.

The V call is TRBV7-2, the J call TRBJ1-3; a possible D gene is TRBD1 (6 bases). The CDR3 runs to 14 residues. CDR1 and CDR2 from the germline V gene are SGHTA and FQGNSA. Trimming took 1 base from V and 2 from J, leaving 6 bases between them. The CDR3 nucleotides are TGTGCCAGCAGCTTAGGGGGGCCTGGAAACACCATATATTTT. This translates into CASSLGGPGNTIYF.

This chain uses TRBV2 with TRBJ2-5, with D unresolved. V lost 8 bases to trimming and J lost 5 bases, with 9 bases between them. CDR1 and CDR2 (germline): SNHLY, FYNNEI. The CDR3 loop spans 11 amino acids. CDR3: CASGIFETQYF. DNA for the CDR3: TGTGCCAGCGGGATATTTGAGACCCAGTACTTC.

The chain carries TRBV7-8 and TRBJ2-5; no firm D call. CDR1 and CDR2 from the germline V gene are SGHVS and FQNEAQ. The CDR3 runs to 12 residues. The germline V and J ends were trimmed by 11 bases and 0 bases, with 10 bases remaining between them. The CDR3 coding sequence is TGTGCCGGTGCTTGGAACCAAGAGACCCAGTACTTC. Translated, it gives CAGAWNQETQYF.

This clone was seen ten or more times. The chain uses TRBV4-3 and TRBJ2-7; 8 bases agree with TRBD1. Germline assignment: CDR1 LGHNA and CDR2 YSLEER. The CDR3 sequence is 17 residues long. The ends lost 0 bases at V and 4 bases at J; junction bases unmatched: 11. In DNA form, the CDR3 reads TGCGCCAGCAGCCAAGACAGGTTCGGGGACAGGTCGTACGAGCAGTACTTC. This codes for CASSQDRFGDRSYEQYF.

The rearrangement uses TRBV14 and TRBJ2-1; 7 bases are shared with TRBD2. CDR3 size: 13 residues. The germline CDR1 and CDR2 sequences are SGHDN and FVKESK. J gave up 11 bases and V 1 base, and 5 bases lay outside the gene matches. The DNA for the CDR3 is TGTGCCAGCAGCCAAGTGCCGGGAGGTAAGCAGTTCTTC. This codes for CASSQVPGGKQFF.

The chain links TRBV10-3 to TRBJ1-1, with 8 positions matching TRBD1. V lost 0 bases, J lost 6 bases, and 3 bases stayed unmatched. CDR3 size: 14 residues. Germline V gene data show CDR1 as ENHRY and CDR2 as SYGVKD. This chain's CDR3 is CAISESQGAAEAFF. DNA for the CDR3: TGTGCCATCAGTGAGTCGCAGGGGGCGGCTGAAGCTTTCTTT.

The rearrangement joins TRBV25-1 to TRBJ1-4; no definite D call. This CDR3 has 16 amino acids. V was pared by 2 bases and J by 0 bases, with 10 bases between. Germline V gives CDR1 MGHDK, CDR2 SYGVNS. The CDR3 sequence: CASSEKLEATNEKLFF. CDR3 nucleotide sequence: TGTGCCAGCAGTGAAAAGCTTGAGGCAACTAATGAAAAACTGTTTTTT.

This clone showed up just a few times. The genes are TRBV18 and TRBJ2-7; 8 bases are a match to TRBD1. V lost 2 bases and J lost 3; bases outside the gene matches: 6. This CDR3 contains 15 residues. The germline V gene encodes CDR1 KGHSH and CDR2 LQKENI. CDR3 DNA: TGTGCCAGCTCACCAGCGGCAGGGGGCGTCTACGAGCAGTACTTC. Translating it yields CASSPAAGGVYEQYF.

This clone appeared a single time. The chain carries TRBV4-2 and TRBJ2-2; D unclear. This CDR3 spans 13 amino acids. CDR1 and CDR2 from the germline V gene are LGHNA and YNFKEQ. Trimming took 2 bases from V and 6 from J, leaving 7 bases between them. The CDR3 DNA reads TGTGCCAGCAGCCAAACTCAGCCCGGGGAGCTGTTTTTT. This encodes CASSQTQPGELFF.

The chain employs TRBV28 and TRBJ1-2; tentative D call: TRBD1 (5 bases). CDR1 and CDR2 from the germline V gene are MDHEN and SYDVKM. The CDR3 spans 16 residues. Trimming left V 6 bases short and J 2 bases short, with 19 bases between. The CDR3 is CASSIWSAGTNYGYTF. Written as DNA, the CDR3 is TGTGCCAGCAGCATATGGTCAGCAGGGACGAACTATGGCTACACCTTC.

The chain recombines TRBV4-3 with TRBJ2-2, with a weak D call TRBD1 (5 bases). Trimming removed 8 bases from V and 6 bases from J, with 19 bases in between. This CDR3 region has 15 residues. Germline CDR1 LGHNA, CDR2 YSLEER. The CDR3 DNA reads as TGCGCCAGCTCCTCCAGGGCGCGATTGGCCGGGGAGCTGTTTTTT. Amino acid sequence: CASSSRARLAGELFF.

The chain employs TRBV28 and TRBJ2-7; D is possibly TRBD2 (5 bases). The CDR3 spans 14 residues. V was trimmed by 3 bases and J by 5 bases, leaving 14 bases between them. In germline, CDR1 is MDHEN, CDR2 SYDVKM. CDR3 coding DNA: TGTGCCAGCAGTTTGCCCTTGGGAGTTGACGAGCAGTACTTC. Protein product: CASSLPLGVDEQYF.

For this clone: One junction end disagrees with the germline gene, perhaps due to a read error. J is TRBJ2-2 and V is TRBV30; 8 bases map to TRBD1. Germline CDR1 reads GTSNPN; CDR2 reads SVGIG (reference sequence). This CDR3 comprises 14 residues. The CDR3 loop is CTWRKTGATGELFF. The CDR3 nucleotides are TGTACCTGGAGAAAGACAGGGGCCACCGGGGAGCTGTTTTTT.

This chain joins TRBV2 and TRBJ2-5; D gene ambiguous. In germline, CDR1 is SNHLY, CDR2 FYNNEI. Trimming left V 9 bases short and J 5 bases short, with 10 bases between. CDR3 length: 11 amino acids. CDR3 DNA sequence: TGTGCCAGTGACACACGGGAGACCCAGTACTTC. Translating gives CASDTRETQYF.

The chain joins TRBV6-1 to TRBJ2-7, with 9 bases lining up with TRBD2. The CDR3 consists of 14 residues. V shed 6 bases, J shed 2 bases, and the junction held 5 bases outside the gene matches. Per the germline V gene, CDR1 is MNHNS and CDR2 is SASEGT. CDR3 bases: TGTGCCAGCAGCTGGACTAGCGAGACCTACGAGCAGTACTTC. Residues: CASSWTSETYEQYF.

V is TRBV10-3 and J is TRBJ1-5, with TRBD1 matching over 8 bases. Germline trimming cut 2 bases from V and 4 bases from J; bases unmatched to any gene: 4. CDR3 length: 15 amino acids. Germline CDR1 and CDR2: ENHRY and SYGVKD. CDR3 residues: CAISEPDRGNQPQHF. The CDR3 region has the DNA TGTGCCATCAGTGAGCCCGACAGGGGAAATCAGCCCCAGCATTTT.

The chain carries TRBV4-2 and TRBJ2-2, with a possible D match to TRBD2 (5 bases). This CDR3 has 16 residues. Germline CDR1 LGHNA, CDR2 YNFKEQ. Trimming shortened V by 0 bases and J by 2 bases, and 10 bases separated the two germline ends. This CDR3 reads CASSQDLRGNTGELFF. Here the CDR3 DNA reads TGTGCCAGCAGCCAAGATCTTCGGGGTAACACCGGGGAGCTGTTTTTT.

This chain uses TRBV6-1 with TRBJ2-6; D gene ambiguous. CDR1 and CDR2 from the germline V gene are MNHNS and SASEGT. This CDR3 region has 14 residues. Trimming left V 6 bases short and J 4 bases short, with 10 bases between. CDR3 DNA sequence: TGTGCCAGCAGCCTCTTGAGGGGGGCCAACGTCCTGACTTTC. It is translated as CASSLLRGANVLTF.

This clone was picked up many times. The V gene is TRBV5-1, the J gene TRBJ2-7; D ambiguous. The V gene's germline CDR1 is SGHRS and CDR2 YFSETQ. Trimming pared 9 bases from V and 5 bases from J, leaving 12 bases between. This CDR3 comprises 11 residues. The CDR3 bases are TGCGCCATCCCACCAGGCAACGAGCAGTACTTC. It specifies CAIPPGNEQYF.

This clone was seen a few times. The chain couples TRBV10-2 to TRBJ2-7; no firm D call. CDR1 and CDR2 (germline): WSHSY, SAAADI. Trimming stripped 2 bases from V and 2 bases from J, with 10 bases between. This CDR3 is 14 amino acids long. CDR3 sequence: CASSERPTTYEQYF. The CDR3 coding sequence is TGCGCCAGCAGTGAGAGACCCACCACCTACGAGCAGTACTTC.

In its sample, this clone was seen a few times. This sequence joins TRBV19 and TRBJ2-1; a possible D gene is TRBD2 (6 bases). Looked up from germline, CDR1 is LNHDA and CDR2 is SQIVND (reference sequence). The CDR3 sequence is 16 residues long. V was shortened by 3 bases and J by 3 bases, with 15 bases between the two germline ends. This chain's CDR3 is CASSILGLRDYNEQFF. CDR3 bases: TGTGCCAGTAGTATTTTGGGACTTAGAGACTACAATGAGCAGTTCTTC.

At least ten counts were recorded for this clone. The V call is TRBV27, the J call TRBJ2-4; D uncertain. The germline CDR1 and CDR2 sequences are MNHEY and SMNVEV (reference sequence). Between the trimmed V and J ends, which lost 5 bases and 4 bases, there was a span of 15 bases. The CDR3 sequence is 15 residues long. The chain's CDR3 is CASSPAYDGKNIQYF. The CDR3 DNA is TGTGCCAGCAGTCCCGCCTATGACGGAAAAAACATTCAGTACTTC.

The V and J genes are TRBV10-2 and TRBJ2-1; TRBD1 aligns across 9 bases. Germline CDR1 and CDR2: WSHSY and SAAADI. This CDR3 is built from 15 residues. Trimming took 5 bases from V and 6 from J; bases not matched to a gene: 8. CDR3 amino acids: CASSKRTGVINEQFF. The CDR3 DNA sequence: TGCGCCAGCAGTAAGAGGACAGGGGTTATCAATGAGCAGTTCTTC.

The chain has TRBV6-1 and TRBJ1-1, with TRBD1 as a possible D gene (6 bases). Germline CDR1 reads MNHNS; CDR2 reads SASEGT. The CDR3 has 13 residues. Between the trimmed V and J ends, which lost 6 bases and 7 bases, there was a span of 15 bases. For the CDR3, the DNA is TGTGCCAGCAGCTTTGGGGAGACAGGTGAAGCTTTCTTT. The encoded protein is CASSFGETGEAFF.